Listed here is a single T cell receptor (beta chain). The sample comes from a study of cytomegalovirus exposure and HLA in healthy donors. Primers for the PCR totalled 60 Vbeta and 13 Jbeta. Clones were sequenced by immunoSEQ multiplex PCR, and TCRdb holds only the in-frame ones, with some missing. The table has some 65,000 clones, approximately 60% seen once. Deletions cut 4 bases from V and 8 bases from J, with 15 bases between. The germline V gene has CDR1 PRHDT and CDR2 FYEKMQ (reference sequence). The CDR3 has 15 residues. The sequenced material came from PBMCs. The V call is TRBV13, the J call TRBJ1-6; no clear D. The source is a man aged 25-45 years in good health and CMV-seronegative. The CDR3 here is CASSSAVGVDSPLHF. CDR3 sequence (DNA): TGTGCCAGCAGCTCAGCAGTCGGGGTGGATTCACCCCTCCACTTT.